The 2 T cell receptor beta chains presented below share a single source sample, sequenced in a study of blood T cell repertoires in COVID-19. This table comes from immunoSEQ multiplex PCR, and its TCRdb copy is limited to in-frame clones, with some not included. This sample has more than 250,000 clones, with 65% to 90% found just once. Sequencing was done on a sample of peripheral blood. These receptor sequences come from a man aged 50-60 years with active or convalescent COVID-19.

This clone has more than one count but fewer than ten. The rearrangement joins TRBV7-8 to TRBJ1-2; 7 nucleotides line up with TRBD1. The CDR3 spans 16 residues. Per germline, CDR1 SGHVS and CDR2 FQNEAQ. J lost 2 bases, V lost 5 bases, and 11 bases had no gene match. CDR3 DNA: TGTGCCAGCAGCCTCCGGAGGGACAGCGCCAACTATGGCTACACCTTC. Translating it yields CASSLRRDSANYGYTF.

V gene TRBV4-1 combines with J gene TRBJ2-3, with 10 bases aligning to TRBD2. With 2 bases clipped from V and 8 bases from J, the junction kept 7 bases outside the gene matches. The CDR3 contains 15 residues. CDR1 is MGHRA and CDR2 is YSYEKL in the germline V gene. Here the CDR3 DNA reads TGCGCCAGCAGCCAACTAGCGGGGGCCTCGGTTACGCAGTATTTT. It encodes CASSQLAGASVTQYF.